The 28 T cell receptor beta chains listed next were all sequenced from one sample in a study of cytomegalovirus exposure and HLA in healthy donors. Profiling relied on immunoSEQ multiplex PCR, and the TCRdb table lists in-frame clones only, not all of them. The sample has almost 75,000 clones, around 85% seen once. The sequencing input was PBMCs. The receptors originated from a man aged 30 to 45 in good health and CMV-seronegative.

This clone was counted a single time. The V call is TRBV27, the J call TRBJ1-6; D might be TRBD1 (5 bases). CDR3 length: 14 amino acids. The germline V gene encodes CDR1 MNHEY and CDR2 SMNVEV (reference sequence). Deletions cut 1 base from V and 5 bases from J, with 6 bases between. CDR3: CASSLYRNNSPLHF. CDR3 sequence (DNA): TGTGCCAGCAGTTTATACAGGAATAATTCACCCCTCCACTTT.

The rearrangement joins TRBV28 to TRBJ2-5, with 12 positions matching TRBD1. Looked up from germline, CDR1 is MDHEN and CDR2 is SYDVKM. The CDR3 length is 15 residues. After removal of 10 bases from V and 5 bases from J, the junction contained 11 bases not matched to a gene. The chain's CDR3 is CATEIGTGGRETQYF. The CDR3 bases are TGTGCCACCGAGATCGGGACAGGGGGCCGTGAGACCCAGTACTTC.

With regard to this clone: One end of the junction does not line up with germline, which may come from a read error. Here the CDR3 reads CASILGDRATGELFF. DNA of the CDR3: TGTGCCAGCATTTTAGGGGACAGGGCCACCGGGGAGCTGTTTTTT. This chain uses TRBV28 with TRBJ2-2, with TRBD1 identical over 9 bases. The CDR3 runs to 15 residues. Germline CDR1 is MDHEN and CDR2 is SYDVKM.

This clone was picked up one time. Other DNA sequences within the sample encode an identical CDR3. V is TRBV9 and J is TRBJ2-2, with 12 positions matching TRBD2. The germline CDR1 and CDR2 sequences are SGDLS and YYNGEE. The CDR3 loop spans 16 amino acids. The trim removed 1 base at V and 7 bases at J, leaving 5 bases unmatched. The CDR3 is CASSVTSGRLGGELFF. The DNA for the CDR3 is TGTGCCAGCAGCGTAACTAGCGGGAGGTTGGGCGGGGAGCTGTTTTTT.

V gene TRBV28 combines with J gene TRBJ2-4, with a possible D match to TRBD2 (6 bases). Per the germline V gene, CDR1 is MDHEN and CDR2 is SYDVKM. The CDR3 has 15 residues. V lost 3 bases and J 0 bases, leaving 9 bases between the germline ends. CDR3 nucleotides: TGTGCCAGCAGTTTGGCGGGATCAGCCAAAAACATTCAGTACTTC. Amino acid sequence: CASSLAGSAKNIQYF.

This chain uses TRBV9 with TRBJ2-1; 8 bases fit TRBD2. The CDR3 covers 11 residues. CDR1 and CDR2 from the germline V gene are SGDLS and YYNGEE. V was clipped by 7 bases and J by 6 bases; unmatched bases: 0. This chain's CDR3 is CASAGGNEQFF. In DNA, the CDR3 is TGTGCCAGCGCGGGAGGCAATGAGCAGTTCTTC. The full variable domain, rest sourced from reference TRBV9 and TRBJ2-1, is DSGVTQTPKHLITATGQRVTLRCSPRSGDLSVYWYQQSLDQGLQFLIQYYNGEERAKGNILERFSAQQFPDLHSELNLSSLELGDSALYFCASAGGNEQFFGPGTRLTVL.

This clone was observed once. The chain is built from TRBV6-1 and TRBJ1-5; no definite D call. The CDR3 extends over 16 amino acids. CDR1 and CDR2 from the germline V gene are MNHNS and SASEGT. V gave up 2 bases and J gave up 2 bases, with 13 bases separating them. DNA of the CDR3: TGTGCCAGCAGTGAATGGTTCAGCGGTGGCAATCAGCCCCAGCATTTT. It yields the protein CASSEWFSGGNQPQHF.

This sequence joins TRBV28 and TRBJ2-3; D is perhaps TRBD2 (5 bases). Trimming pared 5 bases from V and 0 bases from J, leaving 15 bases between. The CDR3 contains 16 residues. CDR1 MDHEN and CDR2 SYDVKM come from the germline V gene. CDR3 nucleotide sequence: TGTGCCAGCAGTCCAACGTTGAGGACTAGCACAGATACGCAGTATTTT. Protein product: CASSPTLRTSTDTQYF.

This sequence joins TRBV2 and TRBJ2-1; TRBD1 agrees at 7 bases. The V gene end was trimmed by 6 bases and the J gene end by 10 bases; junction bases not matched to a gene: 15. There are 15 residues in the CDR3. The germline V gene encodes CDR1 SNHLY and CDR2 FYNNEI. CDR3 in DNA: TGTGCCAGCAGGCACACAGGGGTTCTTAGAAAAGAGCAGTTCTTC. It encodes CASRHTGVLRKEQFF.

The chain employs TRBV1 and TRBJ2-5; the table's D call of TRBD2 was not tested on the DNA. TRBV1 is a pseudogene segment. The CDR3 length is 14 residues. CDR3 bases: TGCACCAGCAGCCTACAAAGCGGGAGTGAGACCCAGTACTTC. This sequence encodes CTSSLQSGSETQYF.

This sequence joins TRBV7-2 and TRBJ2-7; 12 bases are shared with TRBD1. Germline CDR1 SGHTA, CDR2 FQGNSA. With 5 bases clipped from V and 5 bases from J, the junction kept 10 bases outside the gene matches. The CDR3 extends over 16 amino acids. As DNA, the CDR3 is TGTGCCAGCAGCCGCTCCGGGACAGGGGGCAGTAACGAGCAGTACTTC. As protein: CASSRSGTGGSNEQYF.

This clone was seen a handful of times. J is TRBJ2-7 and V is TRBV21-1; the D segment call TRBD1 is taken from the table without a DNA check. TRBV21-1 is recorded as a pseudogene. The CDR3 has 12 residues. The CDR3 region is CASSIQEYPQYF. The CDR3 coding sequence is TGTGCCAGCAGTATACAGGAGTACCCGCAGTACTTC.

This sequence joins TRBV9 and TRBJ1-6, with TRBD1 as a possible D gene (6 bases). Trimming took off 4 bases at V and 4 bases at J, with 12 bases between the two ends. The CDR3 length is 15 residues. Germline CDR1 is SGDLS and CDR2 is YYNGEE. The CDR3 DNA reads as TGTGCCAGCAGCCTAGGACAGAGGTATAATTCACCCCTCCACTTT. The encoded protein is CASSLGQRYNSPLHF.

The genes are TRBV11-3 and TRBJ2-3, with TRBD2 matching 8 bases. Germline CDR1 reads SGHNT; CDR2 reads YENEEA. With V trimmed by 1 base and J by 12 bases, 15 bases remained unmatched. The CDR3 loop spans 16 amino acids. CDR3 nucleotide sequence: TGTGCCAGCAGCTTAGGCGATACGGGTAGCGGGACAACCCAGTATTTT. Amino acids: CASSLGDTGSGTTQYF.

CDR3 region: CASSVTGADTQYF. In DNA form, the CDR3 reads TGTGCCAGCAGTGTAACAGGGGCAGATACGCAGTATTTT. This chain connects TRBV25-1 to TRBJ2-3; 7 bases are shared with TRBD1. The trim removed 4 bases at V and 4 bases at J, leaving 2 bases unmatched. The germline gives CDR1 MGHDK, CDR2 SYGVNS. The CDR3 covers 13 residues.

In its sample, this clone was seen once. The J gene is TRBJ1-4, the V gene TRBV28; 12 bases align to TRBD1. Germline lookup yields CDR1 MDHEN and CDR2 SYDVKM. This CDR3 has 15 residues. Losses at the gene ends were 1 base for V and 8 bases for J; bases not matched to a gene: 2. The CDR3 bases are TGTGCCAGCAGTTTATTAGGGACAGGGGGCGAAAAACTGTTTTTT. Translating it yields CASSLLGTGGEKLFF.

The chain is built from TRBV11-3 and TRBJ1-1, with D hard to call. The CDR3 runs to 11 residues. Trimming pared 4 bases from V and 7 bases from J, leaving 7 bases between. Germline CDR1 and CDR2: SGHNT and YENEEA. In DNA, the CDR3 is TGTGCCAGCAGCTCCCGGGGTGAAGCTTTCTTT. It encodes CASSSRGEAFF.

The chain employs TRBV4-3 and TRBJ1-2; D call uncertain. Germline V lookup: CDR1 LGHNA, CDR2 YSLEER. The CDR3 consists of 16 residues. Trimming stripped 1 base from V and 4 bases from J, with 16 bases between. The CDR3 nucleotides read TGCGCCAGCAGCCAAGGTCGAGGGTTCGGTTTCTATGGCTACACCTTC. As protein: CASSQGRGFGFYGYTF.

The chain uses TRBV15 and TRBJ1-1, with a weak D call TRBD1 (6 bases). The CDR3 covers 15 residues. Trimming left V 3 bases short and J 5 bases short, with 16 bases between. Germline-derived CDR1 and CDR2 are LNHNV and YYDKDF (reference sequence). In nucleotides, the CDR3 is TGTGCCACCAGCAGTGTCAGGACAGATTATACTGAAGCTTTCTTT. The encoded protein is CATSSVRTDYTEAFF.

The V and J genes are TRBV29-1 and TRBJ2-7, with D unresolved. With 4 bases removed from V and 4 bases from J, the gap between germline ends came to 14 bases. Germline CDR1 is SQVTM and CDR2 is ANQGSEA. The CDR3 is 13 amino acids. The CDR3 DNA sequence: TGCAGCGTTGGTTCCCTAACGGAGTACGAGCAGTACTTC. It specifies CSVGSLTEYEQYF.

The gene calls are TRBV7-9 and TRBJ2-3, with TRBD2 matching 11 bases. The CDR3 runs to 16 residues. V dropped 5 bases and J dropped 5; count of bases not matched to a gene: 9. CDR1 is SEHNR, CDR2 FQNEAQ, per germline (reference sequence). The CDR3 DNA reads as TGTGCCAGCAGCCCCGATATCGGACTAGCGGGAGATACGCAGTATTTT. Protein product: CASSPDIGLAGDTQYF.

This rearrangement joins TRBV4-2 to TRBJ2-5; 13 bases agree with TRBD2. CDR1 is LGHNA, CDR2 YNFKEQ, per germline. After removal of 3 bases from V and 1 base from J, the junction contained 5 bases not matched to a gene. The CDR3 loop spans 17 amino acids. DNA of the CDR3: TGTGCCAGCAGCCAGGAGGGACTAGCGGGGTTCCAAGAGACCCAGTACTTC. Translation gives CASSQEGLAGFQETQYF.

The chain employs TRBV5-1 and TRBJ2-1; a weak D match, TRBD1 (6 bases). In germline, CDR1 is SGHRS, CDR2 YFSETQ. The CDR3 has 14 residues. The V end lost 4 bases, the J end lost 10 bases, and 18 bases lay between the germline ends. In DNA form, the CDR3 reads TGCGCCAGCAGCCTGGACACAGGGTTAATCGAGCAGTTCTTC. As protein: CASSLDTGLIEQFF.

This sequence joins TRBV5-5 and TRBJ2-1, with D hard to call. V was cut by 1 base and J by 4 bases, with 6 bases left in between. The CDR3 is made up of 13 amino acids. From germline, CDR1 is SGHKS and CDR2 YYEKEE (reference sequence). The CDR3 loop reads CASSLWQYNEQFF. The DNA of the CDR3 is TGTGCCAGCAGCTTGTGGCAGTACAATGAGCAGTTCTTC.

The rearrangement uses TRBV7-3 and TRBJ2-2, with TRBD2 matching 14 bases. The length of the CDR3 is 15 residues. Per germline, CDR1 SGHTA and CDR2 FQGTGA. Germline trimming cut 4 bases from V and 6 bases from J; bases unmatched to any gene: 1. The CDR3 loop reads CASSSGLAGAGELFF. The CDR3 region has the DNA TGTGCCAGCAGCTCGGGACTAGCGGGAGCCGGGGAGCTGTTTTTT.

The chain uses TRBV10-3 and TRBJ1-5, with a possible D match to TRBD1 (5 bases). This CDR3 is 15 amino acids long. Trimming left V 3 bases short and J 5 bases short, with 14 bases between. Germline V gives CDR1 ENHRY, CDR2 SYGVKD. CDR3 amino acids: CAISDNVVGDQPQHF. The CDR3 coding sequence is TGTGCCATCAGTGATAACGTGGTAGGGGATCAGCCCCAGCATTTT.

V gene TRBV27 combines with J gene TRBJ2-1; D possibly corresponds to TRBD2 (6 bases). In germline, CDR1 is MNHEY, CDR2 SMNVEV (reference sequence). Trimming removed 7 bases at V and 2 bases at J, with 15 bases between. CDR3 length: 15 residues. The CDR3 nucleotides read TGTGCCAGCACATCAGCGGGCCCAGCCTACAATGAGCAGTTCTTC. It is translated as CASTSAGPAYNEQFF.

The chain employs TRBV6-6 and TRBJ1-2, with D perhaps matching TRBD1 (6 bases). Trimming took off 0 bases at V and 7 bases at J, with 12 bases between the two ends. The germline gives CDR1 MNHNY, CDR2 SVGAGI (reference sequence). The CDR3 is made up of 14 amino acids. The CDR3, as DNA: TGTGCCAGCAGTTACTCGACGTGGACAGCTGGCTACACCTTC. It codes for CASSYSTWTAGYTF.